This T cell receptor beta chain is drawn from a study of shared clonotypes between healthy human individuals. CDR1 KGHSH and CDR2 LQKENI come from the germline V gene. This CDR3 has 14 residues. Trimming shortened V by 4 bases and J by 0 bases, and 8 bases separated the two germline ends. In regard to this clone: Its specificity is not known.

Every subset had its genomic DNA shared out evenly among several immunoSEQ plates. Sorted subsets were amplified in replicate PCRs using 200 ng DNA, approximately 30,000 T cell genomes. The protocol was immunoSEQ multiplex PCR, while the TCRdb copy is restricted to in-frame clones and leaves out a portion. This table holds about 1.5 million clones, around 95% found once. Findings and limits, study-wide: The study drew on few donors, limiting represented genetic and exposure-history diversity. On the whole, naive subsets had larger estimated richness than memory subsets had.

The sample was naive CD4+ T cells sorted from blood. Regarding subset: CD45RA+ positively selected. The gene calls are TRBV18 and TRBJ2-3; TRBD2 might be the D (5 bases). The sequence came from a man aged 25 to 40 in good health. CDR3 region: CASSQRRSTDTQYF. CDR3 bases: TGTGCCAGCTCACAGCGGAGAAGCACAGATACGCAGTATTTT. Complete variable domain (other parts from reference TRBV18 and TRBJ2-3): NAGVMQNPRHLVRRRGQEARLRCSPMKGHSHVYWYRQLPEEGLKFMVYLQKENIIDESGMPKERFSAEFPKEGPSILRIQQVVRGDSAAYFCASSQRRSTDTQYFGPGTRLTVL.